The TCR beta chain under discussion was sequenced for a study of CD8+CD57+ T cells in acquired aplastic anemia. Background on the study: On average, sorted CD4+ and CD8+ cells gave approximately 3.1 ug of DNA.

V lost 4 bases and J lost 5; bases outside the gene matches: 4. The CDR3 is 15 amino acids. Germline CDR1 reads LNHDA; CDR2 reads SQIVND (reference sequence). CDR3 and TCR beta VDJ profiling relied on a genomic DNA template. One entry per CDR3 protein results from TCRdb running MiXCR on the reads. This table has under 350,000 distinct CDR3 sequences, 50% to 70% appearing once. About this clonotype itself: The antigen is not known.

Whole-study results and caveats: Patients did not significantly differ from controls in CD8+ Simpson's diversity.

The TCR was taken from a human donor with severe aplastic anemia or a healthy control (not recorded which). Sequencing was done on a sample of sorted CD4+, CD8+, or CD8+CD57+ T cells (not recorded which) from PBMCs. The gene calls are TRBV19 and TRBJ1-4; 10 bases are shared with TRBD1. As DNA, the CDR3 is TGTGCCAGTAGTACCTGGACAGGGGGAAATGAAAAACTGTTTTTT. Its protein is CASSTWTGGNEKLFF.